The 18 T cell receptor beta chains listed next were all sequenced from one sample in a study of blood T cell repertoires in COVID-19. Clones were sequenced by immunoSEQ multiplex PCR, and TCRdb holds only the in-frame ones, with some missing. The sample consists of roughly 170,000 clones, about four fifths of them appearing once. Sequenced: peripheral blood. The receptors here all came from a human donor in a cohort sampled during active COVID-19.

A few counts support this clone. The V gene is TRBV25-1, the J gene TRBJ1-1; D is possibly TRBD1 (5 bases). CDR1 MGHDK and CDR2 SYGVNS come from the germline V gene. This CDR3 comprises 15 residues. Trimming removed 0 bases from V and 4 bases from J, with 12 bases in between. CDR3 in DNA: TGTGCCAGCAGTGAATACGGCGGGGGGAGCACTGAAGCTTTCTTT. Translated: CASSEYGGGSTEAFF.

This clone was seen only once. The gene calls are TRBV7-9 and TRBJ2-7; 8 positions match TRBD1. Germline V lookup: CDR1 SEHNR, CDR2 FQNEAQ (reference sequence). The length of the CDR3 is 15 residues. V trimming: 0 bases; J trimming: 5 bases; junction bases outside the gene matches: 6. Here the CDR3 DNA reads TGTGCCAGCAGCTTAGCGGCGACAGGGGTCGACGAGCAGTACTTC. Translating it yields CASSLAATGVDEQYF. Combining the CDR3 with reference TRBV7-9 and TRBJ2-7 gives the whole variable domain DTGVSQNPRHKITKRGQNVTFRCDPISEHNRLYWYRQTLGQGPEFLTYFQNEAQLEKSRLLSDRFSAERPKGSFSTLEIQRTEQGDSAMYLCASSLAATGVDEQYFGPGTRLTVT.

The chain carries TRBV4-1 and TRBJ1-3, with D perhaps TRBD1 (5 bases). The CDR3 length is 18 residues. Germline V lookup: CDR1 MGHRA, CDR2 YSYEKL. V lost 0 bases, J lost 1 base, and 16 bases lay in between. The CDR3 loop reads CASSQESTPGLSGNTIYF. As DNA, the CDR3 is TGCGCCAGCAGCCAAGAGTCCACCCCAGGGTTGTCTGGAAACACCATATATTTT.

V is TRBV7-8 and J is TRBJ2-2, with 11 bases fitting TRBD2. The CDR3 covers 19 residues. V dropped 2 bases and J dropped 0; count of bases not matched to a gene: 8. Germline V gene data show CDR1 as SGHVS and CDR2 as FQNEAQ. The chain's CDR3 is CASSLLTSGEFANTGELFF. The CDR3 DNA reads as TGTGCCAGCAGCTTATTGACTAGCGGGGAGTTCGCGAACACCGGGGAGCTGTTTTTT.

The gene calls are TRBV18 and TRBJ2-7; 7 bases agree with TRBD1. CDR1 and CDR2 (germline): KGHSH, LQKENI. Trimming cost V 2 bases and J 6 bases; bases outside gene matches: 13. The CDR3 is made up of 16 amino acids. CDR3 in amino acids: CASSPESRETGIEQYF. The CDR3 DNA reads TGTGCCAGCTCACCAGAAAGCAGGGAGACAGGGATCGAGCAGTACTTC.

The chain is built from TRBV10-3 and TRBJ2-7; TRBD1 might be the D (6 bases). With 0 bases removed from V and 6 bases from J, the gap between germline ends came to 18 bases. Looked up from germline, CDR1 is ENHRY and CDR2 is SYGVKD. CDR3 length: 16 amino acids. The CDR3 DNA follows: TGTGCCATCAGTGAGTCTGGGCAACAGGGCCGAGGCGAGCAGTACTTC. Translated: CAISESGQQGRGEQYF.

The genes are TRBV9 and TRBJ2-2; 9 bases are a match to TRBD2. The CDR3 runs to 16 residues. The V segment lost 0 bases and the J segment 5 bases; nucleotides outside the gene matches: 5. CDR1 SGDLS and CDR2 YYNGEE come from the germline V gene. The CDR3 protein is CASSVGLAGKTGELFF. The CDR3, as DNA: TGTGCCAGCAGCGTAGGCCTAGCGGGGAAAACCGGGGAGCTGTTTTTT.

V and J are TRBV7-9 and TRBJ1-4; 11 bases align to TRBD1. The CDR3 covers 15 residues. With 5 bases clipped from V and 5 bases from J, the junction kept 4 bases outside the gene matches. Germline CDR1 is SEHNR and CDR2 is FQNEAQ (reference sequence). The CDR3 here is CASSVGQGENEKLFF. The CDR3 nucleotides are TGTGCCAGCAGCGTGGGACAGGGGGAAAATGAAAAACTGTTTTTT.

V gene TRBV7-2 combines with J gene TRBJ1-2; possible D gene TRBD1, 6 bases. The CDR3 is 13 amino acids. V lost 8 bases and J lost 0, with 10 bases in between. Germline V CDR1 and CDR2: SGHTA, FQGNSA. The CDR3, as DNA: TGTGCCAGCGCGCGGGGGCCTAACTATGGCTACACCTTC. Its translation is CASARGPNYGYTF.

In its sample, this clone was seen once. The chain is built from TRBV6-6 and TRBJ2-2; 9 bases are a match to TRBD2. CDR3 size: 15 residues. Germline lookup yields CDR1 MNHNY and CDR2 SVGAGI (reference sequence). The trim removed 4 bases at V and 7 bases at J, leaving 7 bases unmatched. The CDR3, as DNA: TGTGCCAGCAGTTTAGCTAGCGGGGTAATCGGGGAGCTGTTTTTT. It is translated as CASSLASGVIGELFF.

This sequence joins TRBV19 and TRBJ1-4; D gene unclear. This CDR3 is 15 amino acids long. The V gene's germline CDR1 is LNHDA and CDR2 SQIVND (reference sequence). Trimming removed 9 bases at V and 4 bases at J, with 18 bases between. The CDR3 protein is CASTPRGGINEKLFF. DNA of the CDR3: TGTGCCAGCACACCCCGGGGAGGAATTAATGAAAAACTGTTTTTT.

The rearrangement joins TRBV24-1 to TRBJ1-2; 8 bases are shared with TRBD1. Germline CDR1 KGHDR, CDR2 SFDVKD. The CDR3 runs to 16 residues. With V trimmed by 8 bases and J by 0 bases, 10 bases remained unmatched. The DNA for the CDR3 is TGTGCCACCAATAAAACAGGGGGGGGCTCTAACTATGGCTACACCTTC. This gives the protein CATNKTGGGSNYGYTF.

This clone has more than one count but fewer than ten. V is TRBV5-4 and J is TRBJ2-4; a possible D gene is TRBD1 (5 bases). Trimming took 4 bases from V and 4 from J, leaving 12 bases between them. The CDR3 contains 14 residues. Per the germline V gene, CDR1 is SGHNT and CDR2 is YYREEE (reference sequence). The DNA of the CDR3 is TGTGCCAGCAGCCGCAAAGGGGCGAAAAACATTCAGTACTTC. This codes for CASSRKGAKNIQYF. The variable domain in full, completed from reference TRBV5-4 and TRBJ2-4, reads ETGVTQSPTHLIKTRGQQVTLRCSSQSGHNTVSWYQQALGQGPQFIFQYYREEENGRGNFPPRFSGLQFPNYSSELNVNALELDDSALYLCASSRKGAKNIQYFGAGTRLSVL.

The rearrangement uses TRBV20-1 and TRBJ2-5, with a possible D match to TRBD1 (6 bases). Germline V gives CDR1 DFQATT, CDR2 SNEGSKA (reference sequence). This CDR3 is 11 amino acids long. The ends were cut back, 5 bases at V and 5 bases at J, with 9 bases in the middle. Written as DNA, the CDR3 is TGCAGTGCTTTAACAGGGGAGACCCAGTACTTC. Translation gives CSALTGETQYF.

The gene calls are TRBV6-6 and TRBJ1-2; 9 bases are a match to TRBD1. From germline, CDR1 is MNHNY and CDR2 SVGAGI (reference sequence). The junction had 9 bases not matched to a gene; V was cut back by 6 bases and J by 4 bases. This CDR3 is built from 15 residues. CDR3 nucleotides: TGTGCCAGCAGCATCTCCGGGACAGGGATCTATGGCTACACCTTC. Translated, it gives CASSISGTGIYGYTF.

This clone was counted a few times. The CDR3 sequence is CASSGTAFNTEAFF. CDR3 sequence (DNA): TGCGCCAGCAGTGGGACAGCATTCAACACTGAAGCTTTCTTT. V gene TRBV5-1 combines with J gene TRBJ1-1; 7 nucleotides agree with TRBD1. This CDR3 spans 14 amino acids. V shed 5 bases, J shed 2 bases, and the junction held 6 bases outside the gene matches. Germline V gene sequence: CDR1 SGHRS, CDR2 YFSETQ.

The chain combines TRBV7-8 with TRBJ2-1, with D possibly TRBD2 on 5 matching bases. The V gene lost 1 base and the J gene lost 9 bases, with 25 bases spanning the gap. The germline V gene encodes CDR1 SGHVS and CDR2 FQNEAQ. This CDR3 is built from 18 residues. CDR3 nucleotides: TGTGCCAGCAGCTTAGAGGGAGTTGCCCTCCCCTACGAGGGTGAGCAGTTCTTC. As protein: CASSLEGVALPYEGEQFF.

This clone was seen once. The rearrangement uses TRBV7-9 and TRBJ1-2; D gene unclear. Germline loops: CDR1 SEHNR, CDR2 FQNEAQ (reference sequence). Trimming cost V 5 bases and J 4 bases, with 8 bases left between them. This CDR3 comprises 12 residues. Written as DNA, the CDR3 is TGTGCCAGCAGCCTGGAGATCTATGGCTACACCTTC. Protein product: CASSLEIYGYTF.